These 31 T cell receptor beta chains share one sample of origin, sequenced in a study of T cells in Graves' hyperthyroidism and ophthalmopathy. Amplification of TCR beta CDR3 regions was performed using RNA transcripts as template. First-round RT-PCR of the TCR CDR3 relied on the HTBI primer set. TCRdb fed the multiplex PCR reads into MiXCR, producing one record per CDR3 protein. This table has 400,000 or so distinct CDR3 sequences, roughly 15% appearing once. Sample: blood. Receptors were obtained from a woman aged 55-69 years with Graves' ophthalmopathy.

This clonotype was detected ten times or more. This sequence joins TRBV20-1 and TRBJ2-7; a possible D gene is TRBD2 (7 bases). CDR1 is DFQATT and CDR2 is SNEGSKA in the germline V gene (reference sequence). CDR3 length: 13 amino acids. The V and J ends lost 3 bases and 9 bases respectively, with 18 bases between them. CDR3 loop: CSARRGRASGQYF. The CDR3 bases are TGCAGTGCTAGGAGGGGGAGGGCCTCGGGGCAGTACTTC.

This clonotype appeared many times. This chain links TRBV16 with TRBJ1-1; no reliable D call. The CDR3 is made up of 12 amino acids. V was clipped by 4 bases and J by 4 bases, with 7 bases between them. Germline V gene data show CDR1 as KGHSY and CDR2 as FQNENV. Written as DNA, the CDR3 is TGTGCCAGCAGCCCCTTTAGCACTGAAGCTTTCTTT. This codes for CASSPFSTEAFF.

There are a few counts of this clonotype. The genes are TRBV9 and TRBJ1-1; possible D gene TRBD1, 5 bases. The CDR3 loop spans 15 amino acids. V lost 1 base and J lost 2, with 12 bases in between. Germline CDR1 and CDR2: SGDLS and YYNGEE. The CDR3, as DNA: TGTGCCAGCAGCGTATCGGTCAGGGATAACACTGAAGCTTTCTTT. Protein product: CASSVSVRDNTEAFF.

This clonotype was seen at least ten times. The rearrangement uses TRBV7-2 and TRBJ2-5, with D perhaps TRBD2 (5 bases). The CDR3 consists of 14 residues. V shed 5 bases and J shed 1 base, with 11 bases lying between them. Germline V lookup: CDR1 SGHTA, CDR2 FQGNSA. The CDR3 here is CASSLRGLQETQYF. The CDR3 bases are TGTGCCAGCAGCCTTCGAGGACTCCAAGAGACCCAGTACTTC.

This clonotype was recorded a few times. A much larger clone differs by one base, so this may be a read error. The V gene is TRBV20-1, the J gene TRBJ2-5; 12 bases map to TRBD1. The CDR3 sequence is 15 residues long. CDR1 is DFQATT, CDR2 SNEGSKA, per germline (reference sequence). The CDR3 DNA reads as TGCAGTGCTAGATACCGGGACAGGGGGCTTGAGACCCGGTACTTC. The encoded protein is CSARYRDRGLETRYF.

CDR3 DNA sequence: TGTGCCAGCAGCCCCCTCGAGAGGGAGGCCTACGAGCAGTACTTC. Translating gives CASSPLEREAYEQYF. The chain links TRBV4-2 to TRBJ2-7; perhaps TRBD2 as D (6 bases). The ends were cut back, 4 bases at V and 2 bases at J, with 15 bases in the middle. Germline V gives CDR1 LGHNA, CDR2 YNFKEQ. The CDR3 is made up of 15 amino acids.

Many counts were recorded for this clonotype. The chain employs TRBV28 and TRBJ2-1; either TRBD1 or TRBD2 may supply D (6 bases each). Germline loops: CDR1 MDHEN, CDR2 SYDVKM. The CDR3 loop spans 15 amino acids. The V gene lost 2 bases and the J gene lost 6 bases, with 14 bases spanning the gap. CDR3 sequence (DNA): TGTGCCAGCAGTTTACTGGGGGCGGGGATCAATGAGCAGTTCTTC. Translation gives CASSLLGAGINEQFF.

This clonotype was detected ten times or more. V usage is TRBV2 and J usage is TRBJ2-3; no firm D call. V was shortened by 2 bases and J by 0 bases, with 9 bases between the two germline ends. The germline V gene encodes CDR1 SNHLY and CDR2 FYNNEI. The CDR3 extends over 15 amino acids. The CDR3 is CASSELYRSTDTQYF. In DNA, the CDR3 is TGTGCCAGCAGTGAACTTTACCGTAGCACAGATACGCAGTATTTT.

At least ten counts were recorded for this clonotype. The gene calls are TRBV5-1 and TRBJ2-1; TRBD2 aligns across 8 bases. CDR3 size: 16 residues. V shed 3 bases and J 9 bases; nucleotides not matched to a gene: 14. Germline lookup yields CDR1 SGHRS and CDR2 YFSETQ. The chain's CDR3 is CASSSGRGGKGSEQFF. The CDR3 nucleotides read TGCGCCAGCAGCTCCGGGAGGGGTGGGAAGGGCAGTGAGCAGTTCTTC.

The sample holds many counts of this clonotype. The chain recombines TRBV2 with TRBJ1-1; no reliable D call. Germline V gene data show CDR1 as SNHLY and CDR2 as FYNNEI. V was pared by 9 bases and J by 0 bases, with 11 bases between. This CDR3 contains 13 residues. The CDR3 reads CASRTEVNTEAFF. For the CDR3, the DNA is TGTGCCAGTAGAACAGAAGTGAACACTGAAGCTTTCTTT.

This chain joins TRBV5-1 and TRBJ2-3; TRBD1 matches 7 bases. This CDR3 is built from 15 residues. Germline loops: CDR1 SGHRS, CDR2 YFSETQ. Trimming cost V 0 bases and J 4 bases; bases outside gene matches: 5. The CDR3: CASSLGGQVPDTQYF. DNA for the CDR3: TGCGCCAGCAGCTTGGGCGGACAGGTCCCAGATACGCAGTATTTT.

The CDR3 bases are TGTGCCAGCAGTCAATACGTGAACACTGAAGCTTTCTTT. The encoded protein is CASSQYVNTEAFF. The chain couples TRBV9 to TRBJ1-1; D gene unclear. This CDR3 contains 13 residues. Trimming took 5 bases from V and 0 from J, leaving 8 bases between them. Per germline, CDR1 SGDLS and CDR2 YYNGEE.

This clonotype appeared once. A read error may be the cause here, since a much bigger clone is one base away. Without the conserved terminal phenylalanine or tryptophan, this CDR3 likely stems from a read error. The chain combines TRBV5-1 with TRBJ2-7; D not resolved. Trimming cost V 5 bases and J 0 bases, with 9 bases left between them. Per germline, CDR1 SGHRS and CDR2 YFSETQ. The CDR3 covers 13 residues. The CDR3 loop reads CASSQVGSYEQYL. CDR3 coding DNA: TGCGCCAGCAGTCAGGTCGGCTCCTACGAGCAGTACCTC.

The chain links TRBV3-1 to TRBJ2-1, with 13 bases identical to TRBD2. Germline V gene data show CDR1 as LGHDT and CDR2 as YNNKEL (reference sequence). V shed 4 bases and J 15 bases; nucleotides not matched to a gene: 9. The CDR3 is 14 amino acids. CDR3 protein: CASSLSRTSGRGFF. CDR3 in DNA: TGTGCCAGCAGCCTGTCTCGGACTAGCGGGAGAGGGTTCTTC.

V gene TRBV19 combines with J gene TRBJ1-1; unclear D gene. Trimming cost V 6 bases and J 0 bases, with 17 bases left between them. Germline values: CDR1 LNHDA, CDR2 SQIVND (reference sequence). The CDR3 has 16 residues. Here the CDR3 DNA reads TGTGCCAGTAGACCTAGCAGGAAAAATTTGAACACTGAAGCTTTCTTT. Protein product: CASRPSRKNLNTEAFF.

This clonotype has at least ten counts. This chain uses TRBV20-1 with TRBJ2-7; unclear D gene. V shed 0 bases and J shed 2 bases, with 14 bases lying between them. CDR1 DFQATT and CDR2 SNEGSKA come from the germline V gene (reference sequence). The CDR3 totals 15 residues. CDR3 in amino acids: CSARDLARATYEQYF. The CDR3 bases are TGCAGTGCTAGAGATCTTGCTCGGGCGACCTACGAGCAGTACTTC.

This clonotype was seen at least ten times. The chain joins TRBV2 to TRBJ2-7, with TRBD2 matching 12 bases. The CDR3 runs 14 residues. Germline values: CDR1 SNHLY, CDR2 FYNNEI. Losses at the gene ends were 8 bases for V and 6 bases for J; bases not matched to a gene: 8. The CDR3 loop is CASGELAGGGEQYF. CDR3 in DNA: TGTGCCAGCGGGGAGCTAGCGGGGGGGGGCGAGCAGTACTTC.

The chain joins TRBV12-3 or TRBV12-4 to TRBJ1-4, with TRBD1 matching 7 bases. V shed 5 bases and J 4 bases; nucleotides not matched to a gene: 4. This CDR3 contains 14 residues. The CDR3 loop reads CASSMGQNNEKLFF. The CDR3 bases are TGTGCCAGCAGTATGGGACAGAATAATGAAAAACTGTTTTTT.

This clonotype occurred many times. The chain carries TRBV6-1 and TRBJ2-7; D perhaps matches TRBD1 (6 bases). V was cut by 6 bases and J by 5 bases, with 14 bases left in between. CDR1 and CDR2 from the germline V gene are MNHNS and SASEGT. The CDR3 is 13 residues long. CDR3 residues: CASRNRVAHEQYF. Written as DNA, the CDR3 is TGTGCCAGCAGAAACAGGGTAGCGCACGAGCAGTACTTC.

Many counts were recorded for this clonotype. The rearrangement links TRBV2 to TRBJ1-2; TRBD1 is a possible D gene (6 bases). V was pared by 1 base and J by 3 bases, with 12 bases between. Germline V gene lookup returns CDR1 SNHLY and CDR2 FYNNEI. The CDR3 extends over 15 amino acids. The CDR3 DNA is TGTGCCAGCAGTGAAGGCCGGGCAGGGGACTATGGCTACACCTTC. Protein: CASSEGRAGDYGYTF.

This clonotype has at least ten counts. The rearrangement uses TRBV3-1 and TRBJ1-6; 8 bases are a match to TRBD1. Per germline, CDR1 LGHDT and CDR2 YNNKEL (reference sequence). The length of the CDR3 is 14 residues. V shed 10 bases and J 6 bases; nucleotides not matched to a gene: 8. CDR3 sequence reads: CATRSGQGNSPLHF. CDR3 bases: TGTGCCACCAGATCAGGACAGGGTAATTCACCCCTCCACTTT.

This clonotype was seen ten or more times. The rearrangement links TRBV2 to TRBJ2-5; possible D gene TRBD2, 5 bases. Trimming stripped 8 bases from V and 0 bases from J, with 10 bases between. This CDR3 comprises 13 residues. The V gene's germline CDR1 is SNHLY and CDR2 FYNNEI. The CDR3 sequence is CASPPGNQETQYF. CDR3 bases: TGTGCCAGCCCACCGGGAAACCAAGAGACCCAGTACTTC.

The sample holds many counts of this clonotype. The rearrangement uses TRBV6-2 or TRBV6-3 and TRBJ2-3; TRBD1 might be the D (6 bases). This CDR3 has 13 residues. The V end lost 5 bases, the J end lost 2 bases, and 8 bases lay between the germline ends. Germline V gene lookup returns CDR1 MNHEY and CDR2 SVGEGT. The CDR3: CASSGTTTDTQYF. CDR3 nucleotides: TGTGCCAGCAGTGGGACAACCACAGATACGCAGTATTTT.

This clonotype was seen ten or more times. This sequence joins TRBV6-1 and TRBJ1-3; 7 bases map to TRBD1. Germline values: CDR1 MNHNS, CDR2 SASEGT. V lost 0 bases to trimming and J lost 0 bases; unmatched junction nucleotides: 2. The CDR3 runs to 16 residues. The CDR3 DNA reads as TGTGCCAGCAGTGAAGCAACAGGGGTCTCTGGAAACACCATATATTTT. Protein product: CASSEATGVSGNTIYF.

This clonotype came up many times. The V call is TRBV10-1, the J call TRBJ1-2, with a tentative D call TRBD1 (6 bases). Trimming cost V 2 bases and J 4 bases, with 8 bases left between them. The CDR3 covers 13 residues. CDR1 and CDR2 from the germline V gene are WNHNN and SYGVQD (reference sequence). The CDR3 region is CASSENRAYGYTF. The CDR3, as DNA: TGCGCCAGCAGTGAGAACAGGGCCTATGGCTACACCTTC.

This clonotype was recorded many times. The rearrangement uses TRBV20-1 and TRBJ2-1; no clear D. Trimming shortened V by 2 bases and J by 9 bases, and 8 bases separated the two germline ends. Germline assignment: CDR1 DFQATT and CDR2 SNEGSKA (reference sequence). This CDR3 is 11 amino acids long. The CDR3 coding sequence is TGCAGTGCTAGATCTGACTTTGAGCAGTTCTTC. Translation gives CSARSDFEQFF.

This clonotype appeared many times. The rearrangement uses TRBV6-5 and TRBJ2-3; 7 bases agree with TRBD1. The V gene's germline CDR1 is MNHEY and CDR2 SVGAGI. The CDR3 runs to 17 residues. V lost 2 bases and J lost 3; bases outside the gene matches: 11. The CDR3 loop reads CASSYRPPEQGTDTQYF. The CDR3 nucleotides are TGTGCCAGCAGTTACCGTCCCCCGGAACAGGGGACAGATACGCAGTATTTT.

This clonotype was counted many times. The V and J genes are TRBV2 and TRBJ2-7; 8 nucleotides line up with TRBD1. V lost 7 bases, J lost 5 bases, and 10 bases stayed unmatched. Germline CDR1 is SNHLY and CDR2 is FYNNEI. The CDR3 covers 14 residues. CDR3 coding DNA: TGTGCCAGCACCGGCGGCCCAGGGGGCGACGAGCAGTACTTC. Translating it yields CASTGGPGGDEQYF. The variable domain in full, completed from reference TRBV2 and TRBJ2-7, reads EPEVTQTPSHQVTQMGQEVILRCVPISNHLYFYWYRQILGQKVEFLVSFYNNEISEKSEIFDDQFSVERPDGSNFTLKIRSTKLEDSAMYFCASTGGPGGDEQYFGPGTRLTVT.

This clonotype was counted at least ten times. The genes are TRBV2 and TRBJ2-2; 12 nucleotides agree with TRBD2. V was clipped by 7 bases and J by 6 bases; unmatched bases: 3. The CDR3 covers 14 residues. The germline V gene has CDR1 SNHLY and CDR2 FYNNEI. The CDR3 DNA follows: TGTGCCAGCACCGGACTAGCGGGATCCGGGGAGCTGTTTTTT. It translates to CASTGLAGSGELFF.

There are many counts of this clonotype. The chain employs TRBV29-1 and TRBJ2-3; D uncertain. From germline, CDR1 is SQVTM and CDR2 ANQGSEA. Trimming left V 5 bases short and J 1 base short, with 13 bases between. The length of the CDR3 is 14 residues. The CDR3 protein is CSVTTDPRTDTQYF. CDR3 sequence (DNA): TGCAGCGTTACAACCGACCCTCGCACAGATACGCAGTATTTT.

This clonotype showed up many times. The CDR3 DNA reads as TGTGCCAGCAGCGAAGGCCTCACCAGGTTGGGCGGGGAGCTGTTTTTT. Encoded protein: CASSEGLTRLGGELFF. The chain is built from TRBV9 and TRBJ2-2; D gene ambiguous. Trimming stripped 3 bases from V and 7 bases from J, with 19 bases between. The CDR3 runs to 16 residues. CDR1 is SGDLS and CDR2 is YYNGEE in the germline V gene.